These 21 T cell receptor beta chains were all obtained from the same sample, sequenced in a study of blood T cell repertoires in COVID-19. Profiled with immunoSEQ multiplex PCR; TCRdb holds only in-frame clones, not every one. Counted here are approximately 190,000 clones, 82% occurring once; the ten biggest clones make up about 5%. Specimen: PBMCs or T cells enriched from blood (not recorded which). The receptors originated from an older woman with acute COVID-19.

The rearrangement uses TRBV7-2 and TRBJ2-3; D not resolved. The V end lost 6 bases, the J end lost 1 base, and 11 bases lay between the germline ends. Germline V lookup: CDR1 SGHTA, CDR2 FQGNSA. The CDR3 sequence is 14 residues long. In nucleotides, the CDR3 is TGTGCCAGCAGTCGGGTAGGTGGCACAGATACGCAGTATTTT. This gives the protein CASSRVGGTDTQYF. The variable domain in full, completed from reference TRBV7-2 and TRBJ2-3, reads GAGVSQSPSNKVTEKGKDVELRCDPISGHTALYWYRQSLGQGLEFLIYFQGNSAPDKSGLPSDRFSAERTGGSVSTLTIQRTQQEDSAVYLCASSRVGGTDTQYFGPGTRLTVL.

This clone appeared a single time. The rearrangement joins TRBV19 to TRBJ1-5; perhaps TRBD1 as D (5 bases). The germline CDR1 and CDR2 sequences are LNHDA and SQIVND (reference sequence). This CDR3 region has 14 residues. V shed 0 bases and J shed 5 bases, with 8 bases lying between them. In DNA form, the CDR3 reads TGTGCCAGTAGTATAGAGTCCAGGGATCAGCCCCAGCATTTT. Its protein is CASSIESRDQPQHF.

This clone was recorded only once. V usage is TRBV9 and J usage is TRBJ2-1; TRBD2 matches at 10 bases. The CDR3 is 15 residues long. Germline-derived CDR1 and CDR2 are SGDLS and YYNGEE. Germline trimming cut 1 base from V and 4 bases from J; bases unmatched to any gene: 2. Written as DNA, the CDR3 is TGTGCCAGCAGCGTACTAGCGGGGGTATACAATGAGCAGTTCTTC. It is translated as CASSVLAGVYNEQFF. Full variable domain (remainder filled in from reference TRBV9 and TRBJ2-1): DSGVTQTPKHLITATGQRVTLRCSPRSGDLSVYWYQQSLDQGLQFLIQYYNGEERAKGNILERFSAQQFPDLHSELNLSSLELGDSALYFCASSVLAGVYNEQFFGPGTRLTVL.

For this clone: This CDR3 is also generated by other DNA sequences in the sample. The chain employs TRBV10-2 and TRBJ2-3; no definite D call. This CDR3 has 15 residues. Germline values: CDR1 WSHSY, CDR2 SAAADI. V lost 0 bases and J 0 bases, leaving 7 bases between the germline ends. In DNA form, the CDR3 reads TGCGCCAGCAGTGAGTCTCCGACTAGCACAGATACGCAGTATTTT. Its protein is CASSESPTSTDTQYF.

V usage is TRBV5-1 and J usage is TRBJ1-3; D is perhaps TRBD1 (5 bases). V was trimmed by 7 bases and J by 4 bases, leaving 12 bases between them. Germline CDR1 reads SGHRS; CDR2 reads YFSETQ. This CDR3 region has 13 residues. CDR3 nucleotides: TGCGCCAGCTCGGGGGGGTTCGGAAACACCATATATTTT. It specifies CASSGGFGNTIYF.

The rearrangement links TRBV28 to TRBJ1-2, with D unclear. V lost 6 bases and J lost 14, with 22 bases in between. Germline CDR1 is MDHEN and CDR2 is SYDVKM. The CDR3 consists of 13 residues. CDR3 DNA: TGTGCCAGCAGCCGAGCGGGCATAGCTGTGCGGACCTTC. This translates into CASSRAGIAVRTF.

The genes are TRBV27 and TRBJ1-1; D ambiguous. Germline lookup yields CDR1 MNHEY and CDR2 SMNVEV (reference sequence). Trimming pared 5 bases from V and 5 bases from J, leaving 15 bases between. The CDR3 spans 14 residues. The CDR3 DNA sequence: TGTGCCAGCAGTCCCTCTTTCCCCCTAACTGAAGCTTTCTTT. Translated: CASSPSFPLTEAFF.

This sequence joins TRBV11-2 and TRBJ1-5; D is uncertain. Deletions cut 1 base from V and 5 bases from J, with 9 bases between. Germline V gene sequence: CDR1 SGHAT, CDR2 FQNNGV. The CDR3 is 14 amino acids. CDR3 DNA: TGTGCCAGCAGCTTAGCGGGGAGCCATCAGCCCCAGCATTTT. Encoded protein: CASSLAGSHQPQHF. Looking up the rest from reference TRBV11-2 and TRBJ1-5 gives the full variable domain: EAGVAQSPRYKIIEKRQSVAFWCNPISGHATLYWYQQILGQGPKLLIQFQNNGVVDDSQLPKDRFSAERLKGVDSTLKIQPAKLEDSAVYLCASSLAGSHQPQHFGDGTRLSIL.

The chain has TRBV9 and TRBJ1-2, with a possible D match to TRBD1 (5 bases). This CDR3 spans 14 amino acids. CDR1 is SGDLS and CDR2 is YYNGEE in the germline V gene. V dropped 7 bases and J dropped 6 bases, with 19 bases sitting between them. Here the CDR3 reads CASARQGDSNGYTF. CDR3 bases: TGTGCCAGCGCAAGGCAGGGCGATTCGAATGGCTACACCTTC.

The rearrangement uses TRBV19 and TRBJ1-2; no clear D gene. There are 12 residues in the CDR3. V lost 7 bases and J 5 bases, leaving 11 bases between the germline ends. Looked up from germline, CDR1 is LNHDA and CDR2 is SQIVND (reference sequence). This CDR3 is CASTGNSYGYTF. The CDR3 DNA sequence: TGTGCCAGTACGGGAAACTCTTATGGCTACACCTTC.

The rearrangement uses TRBV10-3 and TRBJ1-2; TRBD1 matches at 9 bases. This CDR3 has 13 amino acids. The J segment lost 7 bases and the V segment lost 6 bases, leaving 6 bases of the junction unmatched. Germline-derived CDR1 and CDR2 are ENHRY and SYGVKD. As DNA, the CDR3 is TGTGCCATCAGGACAGGGGGGGTGCGTGGCTACACCTTC. It is translated as CAIRTGGVRGYTF.

The chain employs TRBV3-1 (or the pseudogene TRBV3-2) and TRBJ2-3, with 7 bases identical to TRBD2. Germline V gene data show CDR1 as LGHDT and CDR2 as YNNKEL (reference sequence). This CDR3 spans 15 amino acids. The junction had 10 bases not matched to a gene; V was cut back by 4 bases and J by 6 bases. The CDR3 loop reads CASSPAGTLQDTQYF. The CDR3 DNA follows: TGTGCCAGCAGCCCAGCGGGAACACTACAGGATACGCAGTATTTT.

J is TRBJ2-5 and V is TRBV19, with a weak D call TRBD2 (6 bases). Per the germline V gene, CDR1 is LNHDA and CDR2 is SQIVND (reference sequence). V dropped 9 bases and J dropped 5 bases, with 13 bases sitting between them. This CDR3 contains 12 residues. This CDR3 reads CASGRQSETQYF. The CDR3 DNA reads as TGTGCCAGCGGGAGACAGTCGGAGACCCAGTACTTC.

The chain employs TRBV7-9 and TRBJ2-7, with 11 nucleotides matching TRBD2. V lost 5 bases, J lost 7 bases, and 10 bases stayed unmatched. The CDR3 runs 15 residues. The V gene's germline CDR1 is SEHNR and CDR2 FQNEAQ (reference sequence). The chain's CDR3 is CASSVGTSGLGEQYV. Written as DNA, the CDR3 is TGTGCCAGCAGCGTCGGGACTAGCGGCCTTGGGGAGCAGTACGTC.

The chain has TRBV3-1 (or the pseudogene TRBV3-2) and TRBJ2-7; 12 positions match TRBD2. V shed 1 base, J shed 5 bases, and the junction held 12 bases outside the gene matches. The CDR3 spans 18 residues. The germline V gene has CDR1 LGHDT and CDR2 YNNKEL (reference sequence). The CDR3 here is CASSQGLPLAGGGNEQYF. In DNA, the CDR3 is TGTGCCAGCAGCCAAGGATTACCCCTAGCGGGAGGGGGCAACGAGCAGTACTTC.

The chain is built from TRBV5-5 and TRBJ2-7; 10 positions match TRBD2. Germline CDR1 reads SGHKS; CDR2 reads YYEKEE (reference sequence). The CDR3 has 13 residues. V shed 2 bases and J 6 bases; nucleotides not matched to a gene: 2. The CDR3 region is CASSFLAGVEQYF. In DNA form, the CDR3 reads TGTGCCAGCAGCTTTCTAGCGGGAGTCGAGCAGTACTTC.

The chain is built from TRBV6-2 or TRBV6-3 and TRBJ2-7; D perhaps matches TRBD2 (5 bases). Germline CDR1 is MNHEY and CDR2 is SVGEGT. V was shortened by 6 bases and J by 3 bases, with 12 bases between the two germline ends. The CDR3 is made up of 13 amino acids. The CDR3 sequence is CASSPQEDYEQYV. The DNA for the CDR3 is TGTGCCAGCAGCCCGCAGGAGGACTACGAGCAGTACGTC.

The genes are TRBV5-4 and TRBJ2-1; no definite D call. CDR1 is SGHNT, CDR2 YYREEE, per germline (reference sequence). V lost 6 bases and J 6 bases, leaving 7 bases between the germline ends. The CDR3 is 11 residues long. CDR3 in amino acids: CASTQANEQFF. In DNA form, the CDR3 reads TGTGCCAGCACTCAGGCCAATGAGCAGTTCTTC. Together with reference TRBV5-4 and TRBJ2-1, the CDR3 gives the full variable domain: ETGVTQSPTHLIKTRGQQVTLRCSSQSGHNTVSWYQQALGQGPQFIFQYYREEENGRGNFPPRFSGLQFPNYSSELNVNALELDDSALYLCASTQANEQFFGPGTRLTVL.

The chain joins TRBV10-2 to TRBJ1-6, with TRBD1 as a possible D gene (6 bases). This CDR3 is built from 16 residues. The germline V and J ends were trimmed by 1 base and 8 bases, with 15 bases remaining between them. Germline-derived CDR1 and CDR2 are WSHSY and SAAADI. The CDR3 reads CASSEYLTGLDSPLHF. The CDR3, as DNA: TGCGCCAGCAGTGAGTACCTGACAGGTTTGGATTCACCCCTCCACTTT.

The chain has TRBV28 and TRBJ2-7, with a weak D call TRBD2 (6 bases). CDR3 length equals 14 residues. The V gene lost 5 bases and the J gene lost 4 bases, with 15 bases spanning the gap. Germline CDR1 MDHEN, CDR2 SYDVKM. In DNA, the CDR3 is TGTGCCAGCAGTGCCTTGGGGGGTAGGTACGAGCAGTACGTC. Translation: CASSALGGRYEQYV.

The gene calls are TRBV3-1 (or the pseudogene TRBV3-2) and TRBJ2-2, with 7 bases that match TRBD2. The CDR3 extends over 16 amino acids. Germline V gene sequence: CDR1 LGHDT, CDR2 YNNKEL (reference sequence). The J segment lost 1 base and the V segment lost 7 bases, leaving 9 bases of the junction unmatched. This CDR3 reads CASTLLTSVNTGELFF. The CDR3, as DNA: TGTGCCAGCACTTTACTCACTAGCGTGAACACCGGGGAGCTGTTTTTT.